This entry is about one TCR beta chain. Clones were sequenced by immunoSEQ multiplex PCR, and TCRdb holds only the in-frame ones, with some missing. The data contain some 1 million clones, roughly 80% of them singletons. The data are from a study of shared clonotypes between healthy human individuals. Sequences were obtained from memory CD4+ T cells sorted from blood. Subset reported: CD45RA-negative fraction. The sequence came from a man younger than 35 in good health.

The CDR3 reads CASSDAYGTLGGTQYF. CDR3 DNA sequence: TGTGCCAGCAGTGATGCCTATGGTACCCTGGGGGGGACCCAGTACTTC. The chain links TRBV2 to TRBJ2-5, with D possibly TRBD2 on 6 matching bases. Deletions cut 3 bases from V and 7 bases from J, with 21 bases between. This CDR3 comprises 16 residues. Germline V gene lookup returns CDR1 SNHLY and CDR2 FYNNEI.